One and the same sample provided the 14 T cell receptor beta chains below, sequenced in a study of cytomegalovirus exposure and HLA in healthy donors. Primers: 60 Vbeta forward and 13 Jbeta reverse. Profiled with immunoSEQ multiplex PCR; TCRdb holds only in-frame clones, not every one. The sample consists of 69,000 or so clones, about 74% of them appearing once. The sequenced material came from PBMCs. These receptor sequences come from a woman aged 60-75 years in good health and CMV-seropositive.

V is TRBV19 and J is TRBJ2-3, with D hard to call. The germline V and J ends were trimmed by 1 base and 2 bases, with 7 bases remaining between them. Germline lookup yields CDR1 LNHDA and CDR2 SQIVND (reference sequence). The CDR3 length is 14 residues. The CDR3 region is CASSIAKLTDTQYF. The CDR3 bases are TGTGCCAGTAGTATAGCTAAACTCACAGATACGCAGTATTTT.

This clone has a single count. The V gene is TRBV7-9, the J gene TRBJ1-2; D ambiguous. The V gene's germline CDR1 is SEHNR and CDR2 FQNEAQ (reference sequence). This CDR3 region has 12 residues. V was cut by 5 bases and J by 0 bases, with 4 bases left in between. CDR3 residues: CASSTPNYGYTF. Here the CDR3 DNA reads TGTGCCAGCAGCACACCTAACTATGGCTACACCTTC.

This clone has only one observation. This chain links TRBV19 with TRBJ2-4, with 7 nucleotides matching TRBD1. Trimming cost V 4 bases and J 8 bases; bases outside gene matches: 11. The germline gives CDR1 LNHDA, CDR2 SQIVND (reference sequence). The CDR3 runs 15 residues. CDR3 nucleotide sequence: TGTGCCAGTAGTAGGGACAGACGTAATGTGGACATTCAGTACTTC. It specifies CASSRDRRNVDIQYF.

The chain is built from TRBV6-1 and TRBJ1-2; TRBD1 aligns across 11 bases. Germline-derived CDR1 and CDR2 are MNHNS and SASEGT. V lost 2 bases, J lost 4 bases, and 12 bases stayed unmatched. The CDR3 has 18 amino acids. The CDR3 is CASSEYRSGDRGIYGYTF. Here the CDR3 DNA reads TGTGCCAGCAGTGAATATAGGTCGGGGGACAGGGGGATCTATGGCTACACCTTC.

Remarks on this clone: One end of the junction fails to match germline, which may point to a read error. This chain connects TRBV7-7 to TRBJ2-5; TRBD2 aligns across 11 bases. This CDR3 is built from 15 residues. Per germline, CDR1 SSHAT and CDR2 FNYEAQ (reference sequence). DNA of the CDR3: TGTGCTAGCAGTTTTAGCGGGGGGGTGATGGAGACCCAGTACTTC. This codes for CASSFSGGVMETQYF.

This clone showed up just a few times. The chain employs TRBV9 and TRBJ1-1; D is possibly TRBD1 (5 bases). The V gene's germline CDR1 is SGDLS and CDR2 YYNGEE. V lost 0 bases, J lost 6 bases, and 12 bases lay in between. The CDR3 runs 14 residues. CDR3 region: CASSVAVQGSEAFF. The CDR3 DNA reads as TGTGCCAGCAGCGTAGCTGTGCAGGGCTCTGAAGCTTTCTTT.

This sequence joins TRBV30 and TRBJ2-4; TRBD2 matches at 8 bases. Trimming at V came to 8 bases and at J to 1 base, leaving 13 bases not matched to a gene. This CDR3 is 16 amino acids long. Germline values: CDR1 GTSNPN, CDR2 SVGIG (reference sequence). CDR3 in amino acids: CASGPGLGVAKNIQYF. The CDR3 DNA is TGTGCCAGCGGACCGGGACTAGGGGTCGCCAAAAACATTCAGTACTTC.

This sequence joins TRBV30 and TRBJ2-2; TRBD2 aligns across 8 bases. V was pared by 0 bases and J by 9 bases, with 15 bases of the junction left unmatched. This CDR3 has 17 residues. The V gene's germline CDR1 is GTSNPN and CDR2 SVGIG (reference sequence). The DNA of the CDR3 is TGTGCCTGGAGTGTCGTAGGTAGCGGGGTTATACACAGGGAGCTGTTTTTT. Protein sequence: CAWSVVGSGVIHRELFF.

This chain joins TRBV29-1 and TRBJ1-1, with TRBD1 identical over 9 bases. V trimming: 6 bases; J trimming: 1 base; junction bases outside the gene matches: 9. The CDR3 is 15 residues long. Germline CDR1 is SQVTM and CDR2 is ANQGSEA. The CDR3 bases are TGCAGCGTCTCAAGGACAGGGGTGTCGAACACTGAAGCTTTCTTT. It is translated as CSVSRTGVSNTEAFF.

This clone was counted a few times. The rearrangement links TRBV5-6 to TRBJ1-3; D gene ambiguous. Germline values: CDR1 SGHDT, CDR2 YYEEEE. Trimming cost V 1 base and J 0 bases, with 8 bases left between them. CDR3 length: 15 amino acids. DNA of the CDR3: TGTGCCAGCAGCTTGATTCCAAACTCTGGAAACACCATATATTTT. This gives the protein CASSLIPNSGNTIYF.

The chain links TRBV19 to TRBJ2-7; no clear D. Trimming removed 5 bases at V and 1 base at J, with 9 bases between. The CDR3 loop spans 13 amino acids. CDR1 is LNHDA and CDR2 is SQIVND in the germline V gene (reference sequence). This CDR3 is CASSSAVSYEQYF. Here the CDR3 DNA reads TGTGCCAGTAGTTCGGCGGTTTCCTACGAGCAGTACTTC.

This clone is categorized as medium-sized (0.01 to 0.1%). CDR3 amino acids: CASSVGQSHYGYTF. The DNA of the CDR3 is TGTGCCAGCAGCGTTGGACAGAGCCACTATGGCTACACCTTC. The chain uses TRBV9 and TRBJ1-2; possible D gene TRBD1, 6 bases. Germline CDR1 and CDR2: SGDLS and YYNGEE. V shed 2 bases and J shed 3 bases, with 11 bases lying between them. There are 14 residues in the CDR3.

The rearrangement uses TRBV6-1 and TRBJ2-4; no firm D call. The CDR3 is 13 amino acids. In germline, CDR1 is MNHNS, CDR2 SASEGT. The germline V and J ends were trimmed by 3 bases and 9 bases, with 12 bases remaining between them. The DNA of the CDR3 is TGTGCCAGCAGTGACCATAGCTTGAGCATTCAGTACTTC. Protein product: CASSDHSLSIQYF.

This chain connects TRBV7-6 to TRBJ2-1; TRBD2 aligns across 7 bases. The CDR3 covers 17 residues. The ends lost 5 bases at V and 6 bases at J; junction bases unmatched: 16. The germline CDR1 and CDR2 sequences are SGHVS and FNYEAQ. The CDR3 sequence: CASSPPGGTKGPNEQFF. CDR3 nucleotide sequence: TGTGCCAGCAGCCCCCCCGGGGGGACTAAGGGACCCAATGAGCAGTTCTTC. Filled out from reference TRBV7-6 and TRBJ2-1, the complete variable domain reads GAGVSQSPRYKVTKRGQDVALRCDPISGHVSLYWYRQALGQGPEFLTYFNYEAQQDKSGLPNDRFSAERPEGSISTLTIQRTEQRDSAMYRCASSPPGGTKGPNEQFFGPGTRLTVL.